These 25 T cell receptor beta chains came from one sample sequenced in a study of blood T cell repertoires in COVID-19. Clones were sequenced by immunoSEQ multiplex PCR, and TCRdb holds only the in-frame ones, with some missing. Here the sample spans under 250,000 clones, around 78% being singletons. Sequences were obtained from peripheral blood. These receptor sequences come from an older woman with active or convalescent COVID-19.

The rearrangement joins TRBV28 to TRBJ1-3; TRBD1 matches 8 bases. The J segment lost 0 bases and the V segment lost 6 bases, leaving 10 bases of the junction unmatched. This CDR3 is 17 amino acids long. Germline V CDR1 and CDR2: MDHEN, SYDVKM. The CDR3 DNA sequence: TGTGCCAGCAGCAACGGACAGGGAGCCTTCTCTGGAAACACCATATATTTT. Translation: CASSNGQGAFSGNTIYF.

This chain uses TRBV18 with TRBJ1-1; D gene uncertain. Germline CDR1 reads KGHSH; CDR2 reads LQKENI. The CDR3 length is 14 residues. The V gene lost 2 bases and the J gene lost 2 bases, with 9 bases spanning the gap. CDR3 sequence: CASSPKTENTEAFF. The CDR3 nucleotides are TGTGCCAGCTCACCAAAAACAGAAAACACTGAAGCTTTCTTT. Complete variable domain (other parts from reference TRBV18 and TRBJ1-1): NAGVMQNPRHLVRRRGQEARLRCSPMKGHSHVYWYRQLPEEGLKFMVYLQKENIIDESGMPKERFSAEFPKEGPSILRIQQVVRGDSAAYFCASSPKTENTEAFFGQGTRLTVV.

The DNA of the CDR3 is TGTGCCAGCAGTTCAAGCGGGACAGGGGCGCAGTATTTT. The encoded protein is CASSSSGTGAQYF. The J gene is TRBJ2-3, the V gene TRBV12-3 or TRBV12-4; 10 bases are shared with TRBD1. Germline trimming cut 4 bases from V and 10 bases from J; bases unmatched to any gene: 5. The CDR3 has 13 residues.

This chain links TRBV19 with TRBJ2-1, with 7 bases aligning to TRBD2. CDR1 LNHDA and CDR2 SQIVND come from the germline V gene (reference sequence). V dropped 5 bases and J dropped 8; count of bases not matched to a gene: 12. CDR3 size: 15 residues. This CDR3 is CASSPGLGRSDEQFF. The CDR3 region has the DNA TGTGCCAGTAGTCCAGGACTAGGAAGGTCGGATGAGCAGTTCTTC.

This clone has only one observation. V is TRBV9 and J is TRBJ1-5; unclear D gene. V dropped 0 bases and J dropped 5 bases, with 9 bases sitting between them. CDR3 size: 14 residues. CDR1 is SGDLS and CDR2 is YYNGEE in the germline V gene. The DNA for the CDR3 is TGTGCCAGCAGCGTAGGGCAGAACCATCAGCCCCAGCATTTT. Residues: CASSVGQNHQPQHF.

There are a few counts of this clone. Other DNA sequences in this sample translate to the same CDR3. V is TRBV12-3 or TRBV12-4 and J is TRBJ2-5; 7 bases are a match to TRBD2. Germline trimming cut 5 bases from V and 4 bases from J; bases unmatched to any gene: 4. This CDR3 has 13 amino acids. CDR3 DNA: TGTGCCAGCAGTCCCCCGGGGGGAGAGACCCAGTACTTC. The encoded protein is CASSPPGGETQYF.

The chain couples TRBV4-2 to TRBJ2-5, with 9 nucleotides matching TRBD2. Per the germline V gene, CDR1 is LGHNA and CDR2 is YNFKEQ. V gave up 2 bases and J gave up 5 bases; unmatched junction bases: 12. CDR3 length: 17 residues. The CDR3 loop is CASSQFPQREVGETQYF. CDR3 DNA sequence: TGTGCCAGCAGCCAATTCCCACAGCGGGAGGTGGGGGAGACCCAGTACTTC.

The chain is built from TRBV13 and TRBJ2-3, with 11 bases that match TRBD1. The germline gives CDR1 PRHDT, CDR2 FYEKMQ (reference sequence). The junction had 7 bases not matched to a gene; V was cut back by 6 bases and J by 8 bases. CDR3 length equals 14 residues. CDR3 sequence reads: CASRPRTGGVTQYF. CDR3 nucleotides: TGTGCCAGCAGACCCCGGACAGGGGGCGTTACGCAGTATTTT.

The rearrangement joins TRBV4-2 to TRBJ1-5; D possibly corresponds to TRBD1 (5 bases). The CDR3 runs 15 residues. Germline V gene sequence: CDR1 LGHNA, CDR2 YNFKEQ. V lost 4 bases, J lost 0 bases, and 10 bases lay in between. The CDR3 bases are TGTGCCAGCAGCCGGGAAGGACATAGCAATCAGCCCCAGCATTTT. Translated: CASSREGHSNQPQHF.

V gene TRBV27 combines with J gene TRBJ1-2; D unresolved. The CDR3 spans 14 residues. Trimming took 1 base from V and 7 from J, leaving 13 bases between them. CDR1 MNHEY and CDR2 SMNVEV come from the germline V gene (reference sequence). CDR3 amino acids: CASSLYPGSFGYTF. Here the CDR3 DNA reads TGTGCCAGCAGTTTATATCCGGGTTCGTTTGGCTACACCTTC.

This clone was found once. The chain has TRBV7-9 and TRBJ2-3; 9 bases match TRBD2. CDR1 is SEHNR, CDR2 FQNEAQ, per germline (reference sequence). The V gene end was trimmed by 3 bases and the J gene end by 4 bases; junction bases not matched to a gene: 11. The length of the CDR3 is 17 residues. The CDR3 sequence: CASSFLRGGAGSDTQYF. The CDR3 nucleotides are TGTGCCAGCAGCTTCTTACGCGGGGGGGCTGGCTCAGATACGCAGTATTTT.

This clone was seen more than once but under ten times. The genes are TRBV28 and TRBJ1-2; no clear D. This CDR3 region has 12 residues. The germline V gene has CDR1 MDHEN and CDR2 SYDVKM. V was shortened by 6 bases and J by 2 bases, with 7 bases between the two germline ends. CDR3 nucleotides: TGTGCCAGCAGAGACACGAACTATGGCTACACCTTC. This gives the protein CASRDTNYGYTF.

The chain is built from TRBV9 and TRBJ2-3, with 7 bases lining up with TRBD1. The CDR3 loop spans 15 amino acids. Per germline, CDR1 SGDLS and CDR2 YYNGEE. Trimming removed 4 bases from V and 3 bases from J; junction bases left unmatched: 8. The CDR3 sequence is CASSPRQGWTDTQYF. The CDR3 DNA follows: TGTGCCAGCAGCCCCCGACAGGGTTGGACAGATACGCAGTATTTT.

The chain couples TRBV4-1 to TRBJ2-7; D perhaps matches TRBD2 (6 bases). The CDR3 totals 18 residues. The ends were cut back, 0 bases at V and 2 bases at J, with 20 bases in the middle. The V gene's germline CDR1 is MGHRA and CDR2 YSYEKL. The CDR3 loop reads CASSQDSILGGDPYEQYF. For the CDR3, the DNA is TGCGCCAGCAGCCAAGATAGTATTTTGGGCGGGGATCCCTACGAGCAGTACTTC.

This clone appeared a few times. This chain joins TRBV7-2 and TRBJ2-3; TRBD1 aligns across 7 bases. This CDR3 contains 14 residues. Germline lookup yields CDR1 SGHTA and CDR2 FQGNSA. V lost 3 bases, J lost 4 bases, and 4 bases stayed unmatched. The CDR3 DNA is TGTGCCAGCAGCTTGTGGCAGGGGGCAGATACGCAGTATTTT. Residues: CASSLWQGADTQYF.

With respect to this clone: A junction end diverges from the germline sequence, so it may reflect a read error. The chain has TRBV7-9 and TRBJ2-5; 10 bases agree with TRBD1. In germline, CDR1 is SEHNR, CDR2 FQNEAQ (reference sequence). The CDR3 loop spans 14 amino acids. DNA for the CDR3: TGTGCCAGCAGCTCCGGGACAGGGGAAGAAACCCAGTACTTC. Its translation: CASSSGTGEETQYF.

The rearrangement links TRBV5-1 to TRBJ2-3; D gene uncertain. Trimming took 5 bases from V and 3 from J, leaving 10 bases between them. The CDR3 covers 13 residues. CDR1 SGHRS and CDR2 YFSETQ come from the germline V gene. The CDR3: CASRQPPTDTQYF. For the CDR3, the DNA is TGCGCCAGCAGACAACCCCCTACAGATACGCAGTATTTT.

The gene calls are TRBV12-5 and TRBJ2-1, with TRBD1 matching 9 bases. The CDR3 runs 13 residues. Germline V gives CDR1 LGHNT, CDR2 FRNRAP. V gave up 2 bases and J gave up 16 bases; unmatched junction bases: 9. The CDR3 protein is CASGLQPRDRVFF. As DNA, the CDR3 is TGTGCTAGTGGTTTGCAGCCCAGGGACAGGGTCTTCTTC.

This sequence joins TRBV5-5 and TRBJ2-7, with D perhaps TRBD1 (6 bases). CDR3 length: 14 residues. Trimming took off 4 bases at V and 9 bases at J, with 20 bases between the two ends. From germline, CDR1 is SGHKS and CDR2 YYEKEE (reference sequence). In nucleotides, the CDR3 is TGTGCCAGCAGCAATGACAGGCCCAACTCCGGGCAGTACTTC. Its translation: CASSNDRPNSGQYF.

V usage is TRBV5-1 and J usage is TRBJ1-2; D uncertain. Trimming cost V 0 bases and J 10 bases, with 16 bases left between them. The germline gives CDR1 SGHRS, CDR2 YFSETQ. This CDR3 has 14 amino acids. The CDR3 DNA reads as TGCGCCAGCAGCTTGGCCAACCAGGCGGGCCTCTACACCTTC. It yields the protein CASSLANQAGLYTF.

The chain has TRBV29-1 and TRBJ1-1; 10 bases are a match to TRBD1. The CDR3 is 13 residues long. With 7 bases clipped from V and 4 bases from J, the junction kept 6 bases outside the gene matches. Looked up from germline, CDR1 is SQVTM and CDR2 is ANQGSEA. The DNA of the CDR3 is TGCAGCGCCGACAGGGGGCAAGGCACTGAAGCTTTCTTT. This encodes CSADRGQGTEAFF. The entire variable domain, with the rest obtained from reference TRBV29-1 and TRBJ1-1, is as follows: SAVISQKPSRDICQRGTSLTIQCQVDSQVTMMFWYRQQPGQSLTLIATANQGSEATYESGFVIDKFPISRPNLTFSTLTVSNMSPEDSSIYLCSADRGQGTEAFFGQGTRLTVV.

The J gene is TRBJ2-2, the V gene TRBV28, with D tentatively TRBD2 (6 bases). CDR1 is MDHEN, CDR2 SYDVKM, per germline. This CDR3 has 14 amino acids. V lost 5 bases, J lost 5 bases, and 12 bases lay in between. CDR3 loop: CASSRAGRTGELFF. The CDR3 coding sequence is TGTGCCAGCAGTAGGGCAGGGAGGACCGGGGAGCTGTTTTTT.

This clone appeared a single time. The gene calls are TRBV5-6 and TRBJ1-2, with D perhaps matching TRBD1 (6 bases). The CDR3 is 14 residues long. The ends were cut back, 1 base at V and 5 bases at J, with 12 bases in the middle. Germline CDR1 reads SGHDT; CDR2 reads YYEEEE. CDR3 residues: CASSLLTGNYGYTF. The DNA of the CDR3 is TGTGCCAGCAGCTTGCTGACAGGCAATTATGGCTACACCTTC.

The genes are TRBV7-9 and TRBJ2-5, with TRBD1 matching 7 bases. Germline CDR1 and CDR2: SEHNR and FQNEAQ (reference sequence). The CDR3 spans 14 residues. J lost 1 base, V lost 4 bases, and 3 bases had no gene match. The chain's CDR3 is CASSSPGGQETQYF. CDR3 nucleotide sequence: TGTGCCAGCAGCTCCCCAGGGGGCCAAGAGACCCAGTACTTC.

This clone has more than one count but fewer than ten. CDR3 region: CASSLVEGVREGYTF. The DNA for the CDR3 is TGTGCCAGCAGCTTAGTTGAGGGAGTGCGGGAAGGCTACACCTTC. The genes are TRBV13 and TRBJ1-2; D call uncertain. V lost 1 base, J lost 8 bases, and 17 bases lay in between. The CDR3 has 15 residues. Germline lookup yields CDR1 PRHDT and CDR2 FYEKMQ (reference sequence).